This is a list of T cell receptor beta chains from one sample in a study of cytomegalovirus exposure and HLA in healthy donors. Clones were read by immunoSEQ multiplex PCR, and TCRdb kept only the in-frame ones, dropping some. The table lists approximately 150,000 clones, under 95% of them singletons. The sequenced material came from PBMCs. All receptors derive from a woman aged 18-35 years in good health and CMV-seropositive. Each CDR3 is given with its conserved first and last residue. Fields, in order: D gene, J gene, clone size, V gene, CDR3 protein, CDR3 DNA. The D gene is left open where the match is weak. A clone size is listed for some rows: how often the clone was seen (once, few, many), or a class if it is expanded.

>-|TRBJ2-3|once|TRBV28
CASSLERTDTQYF
TGTGCCAGCAGTTTAGAGCGGACAGATACGCAGTATTTT
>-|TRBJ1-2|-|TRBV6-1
CASSYGSGYTF
TGTGCCAGCAGTTACGGGAGTGGCTACACCTTC
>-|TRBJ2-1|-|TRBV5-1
CASSLAPPGEQFF
TGCGCCAGCAGCTTGGCCCCCCCGGGGGAGCAGTTCTTC
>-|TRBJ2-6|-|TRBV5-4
CASSSAGANVLTF
TGTGCCAGCAGCTCCGCTGGGGCCAACGTCCTGACTTTC
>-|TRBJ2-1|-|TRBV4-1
CASSEVRRQPNNEQFF
TGCGCCAGCAGCGAGGTTCGGAGACAGCCCAACAATGAGCAGTTCTTC
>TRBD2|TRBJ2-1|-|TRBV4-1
CASSQGLLAGGHNEQFF
TGCGCCAGCAGCCAAGGGCTCCTAGCGGGGGGCCACAATGAGCAGTTCTTC
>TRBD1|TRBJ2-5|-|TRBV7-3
CASSLKGAGETQYF
TGTGCCAGCAGCTTAAAGGGGGCCGGGGAGACCCAGTACTTC
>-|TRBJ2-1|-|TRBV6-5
CASSFLSPWRHNEQFF
TGTGCCAGCAGTTTCCTCTCCCCTTGGCGGCACAATGAGCAGTTCTTC
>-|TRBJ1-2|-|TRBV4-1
CASSPPGEGNYGYTF
TGCGCCAGCAGCCCCCCGGGGGAAGGGAACTATGGCTACACCTTC
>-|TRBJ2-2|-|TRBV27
CASSFRYTGELFF
TGTGCCAGCAGTTTCAGGTACACCGGGGAGCTGTTTTTT
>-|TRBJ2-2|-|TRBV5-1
CASSLGQFTGELFF
TGCGCCAGCAGCTTGGGGCAATTCACCGGGGAGCTGTTTTTT
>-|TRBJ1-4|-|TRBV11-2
CASRLRATNEKLFF
TGTGCCAGCAGGTTGCGGGCAACTAATGAAAAACTGTTTTTT
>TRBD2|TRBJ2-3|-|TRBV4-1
CASSQLAGATDTQYF
TGCGCCAGCAGCCAATTAGCGGGGGCAACAGATACGCAGTATTTT
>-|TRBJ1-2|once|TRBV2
CASSQNPLQGTTEYGYTF
TGTGCCAGCAGTCAAAACCCACTACAGGGTACAACAGAGTATGGCTACACCTTC
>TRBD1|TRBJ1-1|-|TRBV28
CASSPDRSRRNTEAFF
TGTGCCAGCAGTCCGGACAGGTCCCGCCGGAACACTGAAGCTTTCTTT
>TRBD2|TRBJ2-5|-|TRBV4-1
CASSQETGGLAGETQYF
TGCGCCAGCAGCCAAGAAACGGGGGGACTAGCGGGAGAGACCCAGTACTTC
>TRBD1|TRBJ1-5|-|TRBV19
CASSIDVGTGGNQPQHF
TGTGCCAGTAGTATAGACGTAGGGACAGGGGGCAACCAGCCCCAGCATTTT
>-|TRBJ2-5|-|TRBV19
CASRSGALETQYF
TGTGCCAGTAGGTCAGGGGCGCTGGAGACCCAGTACTTC
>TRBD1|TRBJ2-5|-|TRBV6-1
CASRGQGQETQYF
TGTGCCAGCCGGGGACAGGGCCAAGAGACCCAGTACTTC
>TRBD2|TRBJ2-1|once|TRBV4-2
CASSLSGTSRNNEQFF
TGTGCCAGCAGTCTTTCCGGGACTAGTCGTAACAATGAGCAGTTCTTC
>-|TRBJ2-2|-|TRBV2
CASRARAGMGGTGELFF
TGTGCCAGCAGAGCACGGGCTGGGATGGGAGGCACCGGGGAGCTGTTTTTT
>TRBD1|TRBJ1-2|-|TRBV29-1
CSVEDQGRTGGYGYTF
TGCAGCGTTGAAGATCAGGGGAGGACAGGGGGCTATGGCTACACCTTC
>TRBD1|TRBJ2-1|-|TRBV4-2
CASSQDQRGGASGYNEQFF
TGTGCCAGCAGCCAAGATCAGAGAGGGGGCGCATCGGGTTACAATGAGCAGTTCTTC
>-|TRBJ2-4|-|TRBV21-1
CASSKRQAPKNIQYF
TGTGCCAGCAGCAAAAGACAGGCGCCCAAAAACATTCAGTACTTC
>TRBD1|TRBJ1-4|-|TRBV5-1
CASSFSGQGNEKLFF
TGCGCCAGCAGCTTTAGCGGACAGGGTAATGAAAAACTGTTTTTT
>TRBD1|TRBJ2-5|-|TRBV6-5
CASKGQQETQYF
TGTGCCAGCAAGGGACAGCAAGAGACCCAGTACTTC
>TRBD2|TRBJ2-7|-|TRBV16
CASSLHYRSGRGYEQYF
TGTGCCAGCAGCCTACATTACCGTAGCGGGAGGGGCTACGAGCAGTACTTC
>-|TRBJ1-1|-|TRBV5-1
CASSLEGQGNTEAFF
TGCGCCAGCAGCTTGGAAGGGCAGGGGAACACTGAAGCTTTCTTT
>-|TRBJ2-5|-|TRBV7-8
CASSKGETQYF
TGTGCCAGCAGCAAGGGGGAGACCCAGTACTTC
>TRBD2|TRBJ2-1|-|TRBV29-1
CSVEDSLSGTSVRKDNEQFF
TGCAGCGTTGAAGATTCGTTGTCCGGGACTAGCGTTCGCAAAGACAATGAGCAGTTCTTC
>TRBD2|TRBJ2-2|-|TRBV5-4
CACKRTSGGAWAGELFF
TGTGCCTGCAAACGAACTAGCGGGGGGGCCTGGGCCGGGGAGCTGTTTTTT
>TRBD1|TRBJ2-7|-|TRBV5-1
CASSFTGTAEQYF
TGCGCCAGCAGCTTTACAGGGACAGCCGAGCAGTACTTC
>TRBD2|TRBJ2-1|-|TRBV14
CATWTSGYNEQFF
TGTGCCACCTGGACTAGCGGCTACAATGAGCAGTTCTTC
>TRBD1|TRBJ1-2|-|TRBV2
CASSPQRTGFSDGYTF
TGTGCCAGCAGTCCCCAGAGGACAGGGTTTAGCGATGGCTACACCTTC
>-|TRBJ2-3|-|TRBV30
CAWRLGDRTQYF
TGTGCCTGGAGACTAGGCGACCGTACGCAGTATTTT
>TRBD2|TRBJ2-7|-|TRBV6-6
CASWVSGSGTYEQYF
TGTGCCAGCTGGGTTAGCGGTAGCGGGACCTACGAGCAGTACTTC
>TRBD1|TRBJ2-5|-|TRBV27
CASSLGSGTAETQYF
TGTGCCAGCAGTTTGGGATCCGGGACAGCGGAGACCCAGTACTTC
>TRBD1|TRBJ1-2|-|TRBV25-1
CASTEGAGYGYTF
TGTGCCAGCACTGAGGGGGCCGGCTATGGCTACACCTTC
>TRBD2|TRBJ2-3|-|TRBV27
CASSLLAGGSTDTQYF
TGTGCCAGCAGCCTACTAGCGGGGGGGAGCACAGATACGCAGTATTTT
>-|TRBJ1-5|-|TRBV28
CASSFEGDSNQPQHF
TGTGCCAGCAGTTTTGAGGGGGATAGCAATCAGCCCCAGCATTTT
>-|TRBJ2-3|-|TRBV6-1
CASSDHSDTQYF
TGTGCCAGCAGTGACCATTCAGATACGCAGTATTTT
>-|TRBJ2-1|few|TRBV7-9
CASTELGITNEQFF
TGTGCCAGCACCGAGCTGGGCATTACAAATGAGCAGTTCTTC
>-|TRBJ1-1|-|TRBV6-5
CASRQDFSTEAFF
TGTGCCAGCAGACAGGATTTTAGCACTGAAGCTTTCTTT
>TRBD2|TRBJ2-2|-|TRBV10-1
CASSKYEPTSGRDTGELFF
TGCGCCAGCAGTAAGTACGAACCGACTAGCGGGAGAGACACCGGGGAGCTGTTTTTT